In this sample, the clone carrying this T cell receptor beta chain turned up many times. The source material, RNA transcripts, was used to amplify TCR beta CDR3 regions. The HTBI set primed first-round TCR CDR3 RT-PCR. TCRdb called the multiplex PCR reads again in MiXCR, with one record for every CDR3 protein. The sample records about 200,000 distinct CDR3 sequences, over 15% being singletons. Trimming removed 3 bases from V and 6 bases from J; junction bases left unmatched: 0. The CDR3 is 11 residues long. The germline CDR1 and CDR2 sequences are DFQATT and SNEGSKA (reference sequence). The data belong to a study of T cells in Graves' hyperthyroidism and ophthalmopathy.

The genes are TRBV20-1 and TRBJ1-2; 8 bases are shared with TRBD1. This receptor was taken from a middle-aged man with Graves' hyperthyroidism. Material for sequencing was blood. As DNA, the CDR3 is TGCAGTGCTAGGACAGGGGATGGCTACACCTTC. Amino acids: CSARTGDGYTF.